What follows are 3 T cell receptor beta chains derived from one specimen sequenced in a study of T cell changes during pregnancy in multiple sclerosis. Clones were sequenced by immunoSEQ multiplex PCR, and TCRdb holds only the in-frame ones, with some missing. The profile shows 33,000 or so clones, nearly 95% of them singletons. Material: CD4+ T cells from peripheral blood mononuclear cells, obtained in the third trimester of pregnancy. The receptors shown here come from a female donor in good health, enrolled as a control in a pregnancy study.

This clone appeared once. The chain has TRBV5-5 and TRBJ2-7; D perhaps matches TRBD2 (7 bases). The germline gives CDR1 SGHKS, CDR2 YYEKEE (reference sequence). The length of the CDR3 is 16 residues. The ends were cut back, 0 bases at V and 1 base at J, with 14 bases in the middle. In nucleotides, the CDR3 is TGTGCCAGCAGCTTGGCTGCGGGGGCTGTATCCTACGAGCAGTACTTC. It translates to CASSLAAGAVSYEQYF.

The genes are TRBV4-3 and TRBJ2-5; tentatively, D is TRBD2 (7 bases). V was cut by 5 bases and J by 4 bases, with 14 bases left in between. The germline V gene has CDR1 LGHNA and CDR2 YSLEER. The CDR3 length is 14 residues. CDR3 sequence reads: CASSNGGALETQYF. CDR3 DNA: TGCGCCAGCAGCAATGGGGGGGCCTTAGAGACCCAGTACTTC.

This clone was counted a few times. The chain has TRBV18 and TRBJ1-3, with no clear D. The CDR3 covers 13 residues. The germline gives CDR1 KGHSH, CDR2 LQKENI. The V end was cut by 2 bases, the J end by 4 bases, with 6 bases between. The CDR3 sequence is CASSPAQGNTIYF. For the CDR3, the DNA is TGTGCCAGCTCACCAGCACAGGGAAACACCATATATTTT.